This entry concerns a single T cell receptor (beta chain). What it binds is not known. Original handling: Without quality scores, immunoSEQ junctional reads could not be filtered like full-length reads. Assay used: immunoSEQ multiplex PCR; TCRdb lists only in-frame clones, some missing. The DNA gave D and trimming, while V, J and clone size come from that table. The top ten clones hold roughly 1.7% of a sample with roughly 2.1 million clones, approximately 94% of them seen once. CDR3 size: 13 residues. Germline V CDR1 and CDR2: GTSNPN, SVGIG (reference sequence). Deletions cut 1 base from V and 6 bases from J, with 12 bases between. CD45RO-negative cells were positively selected for CCR7, leaving out terminally differentiated effector memory CD45RA+ cells. There were no recent acute infections or vaccinations among the donors, who were healthy HIV-negative adults. This entry belongs to a study of shared clonotypes between healthy human individuals. Findings of the study overall: Larger estimated richness was generally recorded for naive subsets relative to memory subsets. Clonotype sharing among donors likely depends on sequencing depth.

Sequencing used naive CD8+ T cells from PBMCs. The sequence was collected from a man between 18 and 35 years old in good health. Some clones in this sample may be carry-over from other donors' samples. The chain uses TRBV30 and TRBJ1-1; D unclear. CDR3 coding DNA: TGTGCCTGGAGTGGTCTCTCGAGGGCTGAAGCTTTCTTT. It encodes CAWSGLSRAEAFF.